The 11 T cell receptor beta chains below all came from one sample that was sequenced in a study of blood T cell repertoires in COVID-19. Sequencing used immunoSEQ multiplex PCR; TCRdb keeps in-frame clones, though not all of them. The sample yields over 100,000 clones, about four fifths seen once. Sequenced material: peripheral blood. Every receptor here comes from a man aged 60 to 69 with acute or convalescent COVID-19.

This chain connects TRBV6-2 or TRBV6-3 to TRBJ2-7; D call uncertain. This CDR3 contains 15 residues. The V and J ends lost 4 bases and 0 bases respectively, with 13 bases between them. Germline loops: CDR1 MNHEY, CDR2 SVGEGT. The CDR3 is CASSLAESRSYEQYV. CDR3 sequence (DNA): TGTGCCAGCAGTTTGGCGGAGTCTCGCTCCTACGAGCAGTACGTC.

The rearrangement links TRBV11-2 to TRBJ1-5; D ambiguous. The ends were cut back, 4 bases at V and 6 bases at J, with 13 bases in the middle. This CDR3 has 14 amino acids. Germline-derived CDR1 and CDR2 are SGHAT and FQNNGV. CDR3 sequence reads: CASSSQERGQPQHF. CDR3 sequence (DNA): TGTGCCAGCAGCTCCCAGGAACGGGGTCAGCCCCAGCATTTT.

V usage is TRBV9 and J usage is TRBJ2-2; 7 nucleotides agree with TRBD1. V was pared by 2 bases and J by 2 bases, with 3 bases of the junction left unmatched. The CDR3 runs to 15 residues. The germline V gene has CDR1 SGDLS and CDR2 YYNGEE. CDR3 in DNA: TGTGCCAGCAGCGTCAGGACAGGCAACACCGGGGAGCTGTTTTTT. Translated: CASSVRTGNTGELFF.

The count of this clone is one. The V and J genes are TRBV7-2 and TRBJ2-1, with D perhaps TRBD2 (5 bases). Germline CDR1 and CDR2: SGHTA and FQGNSA. The CDR3 consists of 13 residues. V lost 0 bases, J lost 10 bases, and 10 bases lay in between. CDR3 nucleotide sequence: TGTGCCAGCAGCTTAGCGCTAGAGCGGGAGCAGTTCTTC. It encodes CASSLALEREQFF.

This rearrangement joins TRBV24-1 to TRBJ2-2, with D maybe TRBD1 (6 bases). With 4 bases removed from V and 4 bases from J, the gap between germline ends came to 12 bases. Germline V gene sequence: CDR1 KGHDR, CDR2 SFDVKD. The CDR3 extends over 15 amino acids. In DNA, the CDR3 is TGTGCCACCAGTGAGGCAGGGGAATTCACCGGGGAGCTGTTTTTT. This gives the protein CATSEAGEFTGELFF.

V is TRBV18 and J is TRBJ1-2; no firm D call. Germline CDR1 and CDR2: KGHSH and LQKENI. The ends were cut back, 3 bases at V and 4 bases at J, with 6 bases in the middle. There are 12 residues in the CDR3. Here the CDR3 reads CASSPQVYGYTF. The DNA of the CDR3 is TGTGCCAGCTCACCTCAGGTCTATGGCTACACCTTC.

The chain is built from TRBV10-2 and TRBJ1-1; a possible D gene is TRBD1 (5 bases). The V and J ends lost 3 bases and 4 bases respectively, with 12 bases between them. This CDR3 is 14 amino acids long. CDR1 is WSHSY, CDR2 SAAADI, per germline. The CDR3 protein is CASSDLGGSTEAFF. CDR3 nucleotides: TGCGCCAGCAGTGACTTGGGGGGGAGCACTGAAGCTTTCTTT.

CDR3 bases: TGTGCCAGCAGCCAAGAGGGGCCGGGAGCCTACGAGCAGTACTTC. This codes for CASSQEGPGAYEQYF. The chain couples TRBV3-1 (or the pseudogene TRBV3-2) to TRBJ2-7; maybe TRBD2 (6 bases). This CDR3 region has 15 residues. From germline, CDR1 is LGHDT and CDR2 YNNKEL (reference sequence). V lost 0 bases, J lost 2 bases, and 11 bases lay in between.

The V gene is TRBV10-3, the J gene TRBJ2-7, with 12 positions matching TRBD2. Germline V gene data show CDR1 as ENHRY and CDR2 as SYGVKD. The ends lost 2 bases at V and 3 bases at J; junction bases unmatched: 11. The CDR3 runs 18 residues. CDR3: CAISEAQILAGGNYEQYF. The CDR3 DNA reads TGTGCCATCAGTGAGGCTCAGATTCTAGCGGGAGGGAACTACGAGCAGTACTTC.

The chain recombines TRBV15 with TRBJ2-2, with TRBD2 identical over 9 bases. J was trimmed by 5 bases and V by 0 bases; bases with no gene match: 7. This CDR3 contains 17 residues. CDR1 LNHNV and CDR2 YYDKDF come from the germline V gene (reference sequence). Written as DNA, the CDR3 is TGTGCCACCAGCAGAGATCCTGGGACTAGCTGGACCGGGGAGCTGTTTTTT. This gives the protein CATSRDPGTSWTGELFF. Full variable domain (outside the CDR3, taken from reference TRBV15 and TRBJ2-2): DAMVIQNPRYQVTQFGKPVTLSCSQTLNHNVMYWYQQKSSQAPKLLFHYYDKDFNNEADTPDNFQSRRPNTSFCFLDIRSPGLGDTAMYLCATSRDPGTSWTGELFFGEGSRLTVL.

This chain connects TRBV12-5 to TRBJ2-1; 11 bases line up with TRBD1. Germline-derived CDR1 and CDR2 are LGHNT and FRNRAP. Trimming at V came to 5 bases and at J to 5 bases, leaving 8 bases not matched to a gene. The CDR3 has 16 amino acids. CDR3 sequence: CASGPRDRGANNEQFF. CDR3 DNA sequence: TGTGCTAGTGGTCCTCGGGACAGGGGGGCGAACAATGAGCAGTTCTTC.